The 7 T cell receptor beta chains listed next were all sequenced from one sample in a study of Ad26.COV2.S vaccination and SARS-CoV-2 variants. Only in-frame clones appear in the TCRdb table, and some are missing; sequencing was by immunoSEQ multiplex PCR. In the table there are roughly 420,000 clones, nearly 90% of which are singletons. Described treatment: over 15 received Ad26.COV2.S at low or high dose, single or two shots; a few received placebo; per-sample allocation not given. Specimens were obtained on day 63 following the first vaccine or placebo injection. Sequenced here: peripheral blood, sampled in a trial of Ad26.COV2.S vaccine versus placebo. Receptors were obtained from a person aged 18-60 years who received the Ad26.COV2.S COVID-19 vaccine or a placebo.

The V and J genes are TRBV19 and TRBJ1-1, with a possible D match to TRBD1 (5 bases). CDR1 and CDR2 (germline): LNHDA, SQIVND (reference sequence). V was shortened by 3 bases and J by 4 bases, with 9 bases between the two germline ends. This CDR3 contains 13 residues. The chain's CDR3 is CASSIGGGTEAFF. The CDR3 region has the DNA TGTGCCAGTAGTATTGGGGGGGGCACTGAAGCTTTCTTT.

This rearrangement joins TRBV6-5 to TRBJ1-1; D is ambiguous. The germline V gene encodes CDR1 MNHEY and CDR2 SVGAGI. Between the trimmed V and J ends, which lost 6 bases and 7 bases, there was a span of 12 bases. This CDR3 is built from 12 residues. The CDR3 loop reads CASRDVGHEAFF. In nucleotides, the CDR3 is TGTGCCAGCAGGGATGTAGGTCATGAAGCTTTCTTT.

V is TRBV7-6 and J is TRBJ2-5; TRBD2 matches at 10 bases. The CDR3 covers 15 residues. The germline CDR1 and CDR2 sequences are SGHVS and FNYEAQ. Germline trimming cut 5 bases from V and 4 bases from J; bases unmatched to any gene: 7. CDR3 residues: CASSPLAGLGETQYF. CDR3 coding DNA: TGTGCCAGCAGCCCACTAGCGGGGCTAGGAGAGACCCAGTACTTC.

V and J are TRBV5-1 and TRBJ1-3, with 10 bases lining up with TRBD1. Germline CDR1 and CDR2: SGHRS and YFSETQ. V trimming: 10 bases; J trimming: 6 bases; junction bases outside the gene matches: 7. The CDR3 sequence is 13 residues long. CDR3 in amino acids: CALTGTGENTIYF. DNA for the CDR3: TGCGCCTTGACCGGGACAGGGGAAAACACCATATATTTT.

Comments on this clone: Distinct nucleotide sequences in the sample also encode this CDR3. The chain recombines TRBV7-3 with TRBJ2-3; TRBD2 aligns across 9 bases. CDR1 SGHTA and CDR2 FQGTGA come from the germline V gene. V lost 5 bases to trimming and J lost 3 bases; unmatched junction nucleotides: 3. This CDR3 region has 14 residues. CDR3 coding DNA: TGTGCCAGCAGCCTGAGCGGGAGGACAGATACGCAGTATTTT. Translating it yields CASSLSGRTDTQYF. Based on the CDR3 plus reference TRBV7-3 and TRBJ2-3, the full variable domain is GAGVSQTPSNKVTEKGKYVELRCDPISGHTALYWYRQSLGQGPEFLIYFQGTGAADDSGLPNDRFFAVRPEGSVSTLKIQRTERGDSAVYLCASSLSGRTDTQYFGPGTRLTVL.

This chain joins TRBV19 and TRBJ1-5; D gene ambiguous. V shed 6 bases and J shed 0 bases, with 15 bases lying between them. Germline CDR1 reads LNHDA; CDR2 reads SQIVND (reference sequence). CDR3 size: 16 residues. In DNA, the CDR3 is TGTGCCAGTAGCCTAAGGACGGTGAATAGCAATCAGCCCCAGCATTTT. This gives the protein CASSLRTVNSNQPQHF.

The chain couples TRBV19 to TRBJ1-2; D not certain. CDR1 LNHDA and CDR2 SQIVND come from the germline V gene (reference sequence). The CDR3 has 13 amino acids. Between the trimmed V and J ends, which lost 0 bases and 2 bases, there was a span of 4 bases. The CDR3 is CASSIDRNYGYTF. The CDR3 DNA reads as TGTGCCAGTAGTATAGACAGGAACTATGGCTACACCTTC.